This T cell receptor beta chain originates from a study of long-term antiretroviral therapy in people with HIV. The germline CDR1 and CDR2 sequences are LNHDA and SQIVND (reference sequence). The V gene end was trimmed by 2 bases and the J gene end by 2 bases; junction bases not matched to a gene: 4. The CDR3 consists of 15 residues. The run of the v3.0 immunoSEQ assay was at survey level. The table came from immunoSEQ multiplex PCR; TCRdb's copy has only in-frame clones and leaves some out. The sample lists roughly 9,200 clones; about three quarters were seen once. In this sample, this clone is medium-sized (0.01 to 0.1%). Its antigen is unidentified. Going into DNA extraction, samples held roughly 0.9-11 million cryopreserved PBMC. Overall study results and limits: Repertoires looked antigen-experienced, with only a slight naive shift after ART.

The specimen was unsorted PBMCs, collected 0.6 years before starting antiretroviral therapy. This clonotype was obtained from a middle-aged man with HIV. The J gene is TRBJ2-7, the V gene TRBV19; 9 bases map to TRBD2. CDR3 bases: TGTGCCAGTAGTATAAGCGGGGGGTCCCCCTACGAGCAGTACTTC. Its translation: CASSISGGSPYEQYF.